Each of the 27 T cell receptor beta chains below was sequenced from the same sample in a study of blood T cell repertoires in COVID-19. Sequencing was performed with immunoSEQ multiplex PCR; in TCRdb, only in-frame clones are kept and a portion is missing. This table has 70,000 or so clones, 75% to 90% appearing once. Material: peripheral blood. These receptors were collected from a man aged 30 to 45 with acute or convalescent COVID-19.

The rearrangement links TRBV5-1 to TRBJ2-4; 11 nucleotides align to TRBD2. This CDR3 spans 14 amino acids. Germline CDR1 SGHRS, CDR2 YFSETQ. The V segment lost 4 bases and the J segment 7 bases; nucleotides outside the gene matches: 4. CDR3 region: CASSPTSGSNIQYF. CDR3 DNA sequence: TGCGCCAGCAGCCCAACTAGCGGGAGTAACATTCAGTACTTC.

The CDR3, as DNA: TGTGCTAGTGGTTTGGATAGATACGAGCAGTACTTC. This encodes CASGLDRYEQYF. This sequence joins TRBV12-5 and TRBJ2-7; D gene ambiguous. Germline loops: CDR1 LGHNT, CDR2 FRNRAP. Trimming removed 1 base at V and 4 bases at J, with 5 bases between. There are 12 residues in the CDR3. The complete variable domain, with remaining parts taken from reference TRBV12-5 and TRBJ2-7, reads DARVTQTPRHKVTEMGQEVTMRCQPILGHNTVFWYRQTMMQGLELLAYFRNRAPLDDSGMPKDRFSAEMPDATLATLKIQPSEPRDSAVYFCASGLDRYEQYFGPGTRLTVT.

About this clone itself: In the same sample, other DNA sequences code for this CDR3. For the CDR3, the DNA is TGTGCCAGCAGCTTACGGACAGGGAACACTGAAGCTTTCTTT. Protein sequence: CASSLRTGNTEAFF. This chain links TRBV7-9 with TRBJ1-1, with 7 bases identical to TRBD1. This CDR3 comprises 14 residues. Germline trimming cut 2 bases from V and 1 base from J; bases unmatched to any gene: 1. Germline V lookup: CDR1 SEHNR, CDR2 FQNEAQ (reference sequence).

The chain uses TRBV7-9 and TRBJ1-5, with 8 bases that match TRBD1. Germline-derived CDR1 and CDR2 are SEHNR and FQNEAQ (reference sequence). Germline trimming cut 3 bases from V and 9 bases from J; bases unmatched to any gene: 7. This CDR3 has 14 residues. In DNA, the CDR3 is TGTGCCAGCAGCTTGACAGGGGATTATAGGCCCCAGCATTTT. This codes for CASSLTGDYRPQHF.

The genes are TRBV2 and TRBJ1-1; weak D call: TRBD1 (6 bases). The germline gives CDR1 SNHLY, CDR2 FYNNEI. The V end lost 7 bases, the J end lost 4 bases, and 13 bases lay between the germline ends. The CDR3 is 13 amino acids. The CDR3 here is CASIRGGSTEAFF. The CDR3 bases are TGTGCCAGCATCAGGGGAGGGAGCACTGAAGCTTTCTTT.

The rearrangement uses TRBV29-1 and TRBJ2-5, with TRBD1 matching 9 bases. This CDR3 region has 15 residues. The germline V gene has CDR1 SQVTM and CDR2 ANQGSEA. Trimming removed 4 bases from V and 5 bases from J; junction bases left unmatched: 11. The CDR3 DNA follows: TGCAGCGTTGGGGGAGGACAGGGGAATTCGGAGACCCAGTACTTC. Translation gives CSVGGGQGNSETQYF. The variable domain in full, with the rest retrieved from reference TRBV29-1 and TRBJ2-5, is SAVISQKPSRDICQRGTSLTIQCQVDSQVTMMFWYRQQPGQSLTLIATANQGSEATYESGFVIDKFPISRPNLTFSTLTVSNMSPEDSSIYLCSVGGGQGNSETQYFGPGTRLLVL.

V and J are TRBV30 and TRBJ2-3; 15 nucleotides line up with TRBD2. Looked up from germline, CDR1 is GTSNPN and CDR2 is SVGIG (reference sequence). The trim removed 3 bases at V and 5 bases at J, leaving 6 bases unmatched. CDR3 length: 16 amino acids. The CDR3 region is CAWSGLAGGRGDTQYF. CDR3 DNA: TGTGCCTGGAGCGGACTAGCGGGGGGGCGCGGAGATACGCAGTATTTT.

The genes are TRBV3-1 (or the pseudogene TRBV3-2) and TRBJ1-1; maybe TRBD1 (5 bases). Between the trimmed V and J ends, which lost 7 bases and 8 bases, there was a span of 17 bases. The CDR3 has 13 amino acids. Looked up from germline, CDR1 is LGHDT and CDR2 is YNNKEL (reference sequence). CDR3 in amino acids: CASNQGGVEEAFF. DNA for the CDR3: TGTGCCAGCAATCAGGGAGGGGTTGAGGAAGCTTTCTTT.

This clone was picked up one time. The chain joins TRBV7-9 to TRBJ2-7, with D possibly being TRBD2 (5 bases). This CDR3 contains 16 residues. Trimming took 1 base from V and 1 from J, leaving 14 bases between them. Germline V gene sequence: CDR1 SEHNR, CDR2 FQNEAQ (reference sequence). This chain's CDR3 is CASSLDNGEGSYEQYF. CDR3 DNA: TGTGCCAGCAGCTTAGATAACGGAGAGGGATCCTACGAGCAGTACTTC.

This clone showed up just once. The V call is TRBV6-6, the J call TRBJ2-4, with a tentative D call TRBD2 (6 bases). The CDR3 spans 13 residues. Trimming shortened V by 4 bases and J by 9 bases, and 13 bases separated the two germline ends. Germline V gene data show CDR1 as MNHNY and CDR2 as SVGAGI (reference sequence). In DNA form, the CDR3 reads TGTGCCAGCAGTTTACCCGGGACTCCCATTCAGTACTTC. This codes for CASSLPGTPIQYF.

CDR3 in DNA: TGTGCCAGCAGCGTAGATAACACAGGTAACACTGAAGCTTTCTTT. Protein product: CASSVDNTGNTEAFF. The chain has TRBV4-2 and TRBJ1-1; D might be TRBD1 (5 bases). V lost 5 bases, J lost 2 bases, and 15 bases lay in between. The CDR3 covers 15 residues. Germline V gives CDR1 LGHNA, CDR2 YNFKEQ.

The rearrangement links TRBV7-3 to TRBJ1-1; D unclear. V was shortened by 4 bases and J by 1 base, with 7 bases between the two germline ends. Germline V gives CDR1 SGHTA, CDR2 FQGTGA. This CDR3 is built from 13 residues. CDR3 residues: CASSSGPNTEAFF. The CDR3 region has the DNA TGTGCCAGCAGCTCGGGTCCGAACACTGAAGCTTTCTTT.

The rearrangement uses TRBV18 and TRBJ2-1, with D possibly being TRBD2 (5 bases). The CDR3 totals 14 residues. The V gene's germline CDR1 is KGHSH and CDR2 LQKENI. V lost 3 bases and J lost 5, with 11 bases in between. The CDR3 DNA sequence: TGTGCCAGCTCACCGAATCCGGGAAACAATGAGCAGTTCTTC. As protein: CASSPNPGNNEQFF.

J is TRBJ1-2 and V is TRBV11-2, with D unclear. With 0 bases removed from V and 4 bases from J, the gap between germline ends came to 9 bases. Germline V gene sequence: CDR1 SGHAT, CDR2 FQNNGV. The CDR3 loop spans 14 amino acids. CDR3 region: CASSLDPISYGYTF. CDR3 bases: TGTGCCAGCAGCTTAGATCCTATTAGCTATGGCTACACCTTC.

This chain's CDR3 is CASSPTEQGRGYTF. CDR3 bases: TGTGCCAGCTCACCAACAGAACAGGGCCGAGGCTACACCTTC. The chain uses TRBV18 and TRBJ1-2, with D possibly TRBD1 on 6 matching bases. This CDR3 region has 14 residues. The ends were cut back, 2 bases at V and 8 bases at J, with 15 bases in the middle. Germline CDR1 reads KGHSH; CDR2 reads LQKENI.

The chain joins TRBV6-5 to TRBJ1-5; weak D call: TRBD1 (5 bases). Germline V lookup: CDR1 MNHEY, CDR2 SVGAGI. The ends were cut back, 6 bases at V and 5 bases at J, with 11 bases in the middle. This CDR3 region has 13 residues. CDR3: CASSRGGDQPQHF. CDR3 nucleotides: TGTGCCAGCAGCCGGGGGGGGGATCAGCCCCAGCATTTT.

The chain employs TRBV7-9 and TRBJ2-5; TRBD2 aligns across 7 bases. After removal of 6 bases from V and 4 bases from J, the junction contained 14 bases not matched to a gene. CDR1 and CDR2 (germline): SEHNR, FQNEAQ (reference sequence). The CDR3 spans 16 residues. As DNA, the CDR3 is TGTGCCAGCAGTCTAAAGGCGGGAGCGCACGTAGAGACCCAGTACTTC. Its protein is CASSLKAGAHVETQYF. The variable domain in full, completed from reference TRBV7-9 and TRBJ2-5, reads DTGVSQNPRHKITKRGQNVTFRCDPISEHNRLYWYRQTLGQGPEFLTYFQNEAQLEKSRLLSDRFSAERPKGSFSTLEIQRTEQGDSAMYLCASSLKAGAHVETQYFGPGTRLLVL.

The chain is built from TRBV30 and TRBJ1-5, with 9 bases matching TRBD1. Germline CDR1 reads GTSNPN; CDR2 reads SVGIG (reference sequence). The CDR3 is made up of 13 amino acids. V lost 8 bases to trimming and J lost 7 bases; unmatched junction nucleotides: 9. CDR3 protein: CAEGTGNGQPQHF. CDR3 sequence (DNA): TGTGCCGAGGGGACAGGGAATGGCCAGCCCCAGCATTTT.

This sequence joins TRBV6-5 and TRBJ2-2; maybe TRBD1 (5 bases). This CDR3 is 13 amino acids long. V shed 6 bases and J shed 7 bases, with 12 bases lying between them. Germline V gene data show CDR1 as MNHEY and CDR2 as SVGAGI. The CDR3 is CASSIRGIGELFF. For the CDR3, the DNA is TGTGCCAGCAGCATTAGGGGAATCGGGGAGCTGTTTTTT.

V is TRBV9 and J is TRBJ2-7, with 9 nucleotides matching TRBD1. CDR1 and CDR2 from the germline V gene are SGDLS and YYNGEE. V was clipped by 3 bases and J by 3 bases; unmatched bases: 4. The CDR3 runs 14 residues. The CDR3 sequence is CASSATGQGYEQYF. The CDR3 region has the DNA TGTGCCAGCAGCGCAACGGGACAGGGCTACGAGCAGTACTTC.

The rearrangement uses TRBV4-2 and TRBJ2-6; maybe TRBD2 (5 bases). Germline CDR1 LGHNA, CDR2 YNFKEQ. V was trimmed by 0 bases and J by 3 bases, leaving 6 bases between them. This CDR3 region has 15 residues. The CDR3, as DNA: TGTGCCAGCAGCCAAGAGGACTTTGGGGCCAACGTCCTGACTTTC. Its translation: CASSQEDFGANVLTF.

The chain combines TRBV6-5 with TRBJ1-4; a weak D match, TRBD1 (5 bases). With 4 bases removed from V and 13 bases from J, the gap between germline ends came to 19 bases. This CDR3 is built from 14 residues. The germline V gene has CDR1 MNHEY and CDR2 SVGAGI. The CDR3 here is CASSSGAGLKRLFF. The DNA for the CDR3 is TGTGCCAGCAGTTCAGGAGCGGGACTGAAAAGACTGTTTTTT.

This chain links TRBV5-1 with TRBJ2-1; a weak D match, TRBD2 (5 bases). This CDR3 spans 18 amino acids. V was shortened by 0 bases and J by 0 bases, with 16 bases between the two germline ends. Germline assignment: CDR1 SGHRS and CDR2 YFSETQ. The CDR3 DNA reads as TGCGCCAGCAGCTTGGGGATTGGGCGGGCGAGCTCCTACAATGAGCAGTTCTTC. It specifies CASSLGIGRASSYNEQFF.

CDR3 sequence reads: CASSLQGSLDYGYTF. In nucleotides, the CDR3 is TGTGCCAGCAGCCTACAGGGGTCTCTTGACTATGGCTACACCTTC. This sequence joins TRBV5-8 and TRBJ1-2; 7 bases fit TRBD1. The CDR3 length is 15 residues. Germline V gene sequence: CDR1 SGHTS, CDR2 YDEGEE. V lost 4 bases and J lost 3; bases outside the gene matches: 9.

This chain links TRBV7-6 with TRBJ1-3, with TRBD1 matching over 9 bases. The CDR3 length is 16 residues. CDR1 SGHVS and CDR2 FNYEAQ come from the germline V gene. V gave up 1 base and J gave up 4 bases; unmatched junction bases: 5. CDR3: CASSLGGQGSGNTIYF. The CDR3 nucleotides read TGTGCCAGCAGCTTAGGGGGACAGGGATCAGGAAACACCATATATTTT.

This rearrangement joins TRBV7-8 to TRBJ1-6; tentative D call: TRBD1 (6 bases). The germline V gene has CDR1 SGHVS and CDR2 FQNEAQ. This CDR3 comprises 14 residues. Trimming cost V 3 bases and J 9 bases, with 12 bases left between them. CDR3 DNA sequence: TGTGCCAGCAGCTTCCGGACAGAACGTTCACCCCTCCACTTT. This sequence encodes CASSFRTERSPLHF.

The chain has TRBV9 and TRBJ1-1; 7 positions agree with TRBD1. Germline trimming cut 5 bases from V and 4 bases from J; bases unmatched to any gene: 2. Germline V lookup: CDR1 SGDLS, CDR2 YYNGEE. The CDR3 extends over 12 amino acids. The DNA for the CDR3 is TGTGCCAGCAGGGGGGACAGCACTGAAGCTTTCTTT. Its protein is CASRGDSTEAFF.